This is a list of T cell receptor beta chains from one sample in a study of neoadjuvant nivolumab and ipilimumab in lung cancer. Clones were read by immunoSEQ multiplex PCR, and TCRdb kept only the in-frame ones, dropping some. This table has roughly 32,000 clones, 80% to 95% appearing once. The specimen was peripheral blood, collected after neoadjuvant nivolumab, alone or with ipilimumab, at or shortly before surgery. These TCRs come from an adult with non-small cell lung cancer. The CDR3 runs from the conserved cysteine through the conserved F or W. Each record gives: D gene, J gene, V gene, clone size, CDR3 length, CDR3 DNA, CDR3 protein. A D gene is named only where the DNA matches it firmly. Clone size is given for some rows only: seen once, a few or many times, or a class if the clone is expanded.

>-|TRBJ1-4|TRBV5-6|-|15
TGTGCCAGCAGCTTGAGGACCGCCTGGGATGAAAAACTGTTTTTT
CASSLRTAWDEKLFF
>TRBD1|TRBJ2-5|TRBV5-4|once|13
TGTGCCAGCAGCCTCCAGGGGGCGAGGACCCAGTACTTC
CASSLQGARTQYF
>-|TRBJ2-2|TRBV6-5|-|11
TGTGCCAGCAGTCTGTTCGGGGAGCTGTTTTTT
CASSLFGELFF
>-|TRBJ2-1|TRBV6-5|-|13
TGTGCCAGCAGTTATGACAGTGGCAATGAGCAGTTCTTC
CASSYDSGNEQFF
>TRBD2|TRBJ2-5|TRBV10-2|-|16
TGCGCCAGCAGTGATACTAGCGGGAGGGGGTTGAGGACCCAGTACTTC
CASSDTSGRGLRTQYF
>TRBD2|TRBJ2-1|TRBV5-4|-|14
TGTGCCAGCAGCTTAATCGGCGGGAGTAATGAGCAGTTCTTC
CASSLIGGSNEQFF
>TRBD2|TRBJ2-7|TRBV7-9|once|15
TGTGCCAGCAGCTACGCAGCGGGAGGGCAGTACGAGCAGTACTTC
CASSYAAGGQYEQYF
>-|TRBJ2-7|TRBV5-1|-|16
TGCGCCAGCAGCCCGGGAGGGGCAGGGGGGTCCTACGAGCAGTACTTC
CASSPGGAGGSYEQYF
>-|TRBJ2-1|TRBV14|-|13
TGTGCCAGCAGCCAAGGAGCGTACAATGAGCAGTTCTTC
CASSQGAYNEQFF
>-|TRBJ1-2|TRBV28|-|15
TGTGCCAGCAGTTTAAGGGATCTAGGTTGGTATGGCTACACCTTC
CASSLRDLGWYGYTF
>TRBD1|TRBJ2-7|TRBV11-2|-|13
TGTGCCAGCAGCCATCCGGACAGGTACGAGCAGTACTTC
CASSHPDRYEQYF
>TRBD1|TRBJ2-3|TRBV9|-|14
TGTGCCAGCAGCGTGATGACAGGGGGAGATACGCAGTATTTT
CASSVMTGGDTQYF
>-|TRBJ2-3|TRBV20-1|-|11
TGCAGTGCTAGAGGTCCTATTACGCAGTATTTT
CSARGPITQYF
>TRBD1|TRBJ2-7|TRBV5-5|once|15
TGTGCCAGCAGCCCCGGGACAGTTATCCCTGGCGAGCAGTACTTC
CASSPGTVIPGEQYF
>-|TRBJ1-1|TRBV6-1|-|13
TGTGCCAGCAGTGACGCAGGAGCCTTATCAGCTTTCTTT
CASSDAGALSAFF
>TRBD1|TRBJ2-7|TRBV19|-|15
TGTGCCAGTAGTCCCTCCGCAGGGGGACCCTACGAGCAGTACTTC
CASSPSAGGPYEQYF
>-|TRBJ2-3|TRBV5-1|-|14
TGCGCCAGCAGCTCCGTATCCATCACAGATACGCAGTATTTT
CASSSVSITDTQYF
>-|TRBJ2-2|TRBV19|once|17
TGTGCCAGTAGTAAGGGTTCAGGAGGATTGAACACCGGGGAGCTGTTTTTT
CASSKGSGGLNTGELFF
>TRBD1|TRBJ2-3|TRBV19|-|11
TGTGCCAGTAGAACGACAGGGAGGCAGTATTTT
CASRTTGRQYF
>-|TRBJ2-7|TRBV5-5|-|15
TGTGCCAGCAGCTTGGGGGGCCGGGTTTACTACGAGCAGTACTTC
CASSLGGRVYYEQYF
>TRBD2|TRBJ2-3|TRBV5-4|-|14
TGTGCCAGCAGCTTGGGGGGGAGGGCCGATACGCAGTATTTT
CASSLGGRADTQYF
>TRBD1|TRBJ2-7|TRBV10-3|-|16
TGTGCCATCAGTGAGTCTATCGGGACAGGCTCCTACGAGCAGTACTTC
CAISESIGTGSYEQYF
>TRBD1|TRBJ2-1|TRBV29-1|-|12
TGCAGCGGATCGACAGGGCACGCAAAGCAGTTCTTC
CSGSTGHAKQFF
>-|TRBJ1-2|TRBV29-1|-|13
TGCAGCGTTGCCATAGGAGCTAACTATGGCTACACCTTC
CSVAIGANYGYTF
>-|TRBJ2-6|TRBV5-1|-|13
TGCGCCAGCAGCTTGGCTGGGGCCAACGTCCTGACTTTC
CASSLAGANVLTF
>-|TRBJ2-5|TRBV5-1|-|14
TGCGCCACCGCCCGCCTCGGGGGCCGAGAGACCCAGTACTTC
CATARLGGRETQYF
>TRBD2|TRBJ2-1|TRBV19|-|14
TGTGCCAGTAGTATCGGACTAGCGGGAGACGAGCAGTTCTTC
CASSIGLAGDEQFF
>-|TRBJ1-4|TRBV29-1|-|13
TGCAGCGTTGGTCTAACAGGCCGTGAAAAACTGTTTTTT
CSVGLTGREKLFF
>-|TRBJ2-3|TRBV5-1|-|15
TGCGCCAGCAGCCTACCACGGGAAAGCACAGATACGCAGTATTTT
CASSLPRESTDTQYF
>-|TRBJ1-3|TRBV14|-|16
TGTGCCAGCAGCCAATTCCGGGCGGGGTCTGGAAACACCATATATTTT
CASSQFRAGSGNTIYF
>-|TRBJ1-1|TRBV18|-|14
TGTGCCAGCTCACCACCTTGGGGAAACACTGAAGCTTTCTTT
CASSPPWGNTEAFF
>-|TRBJ1-3|TRBV20-1|once|11
TGCAGTGCTATCTCTGGAAACACCATATATTTT
CSAISGNTIYF